The sequence of this T cell receptor (beta chain) was determined in a study of T cell changes during pregnancy in multiple sclerosis. The data were produced by immunoSEQ multiplex PCR, yet TCRdb's version contains in-frame clones alone and is incomplete. Of about 42,000 clones in the sample, around nine tenths were seen once. This clonotype was sampled from a female donor with multiple sclerosis, enrolled in a pregnancy study. The material was CD4+ T cells from peripheral blood mononuclear cells, obtained after pregnancy.

The CDR3 reads CASSLQAWSGGTDTQYF. CDR3 coding DNA: TGTGCCAGCAGCTTGCAGGCCTGGAGCGGGGGCACAGATACGCAGTATTTT. This chain uses TRBV7-3 with TRBJ2-3, with 7 positions matching TRBD2. Looked up from germline, CDR1 is SGHTA and CDR2 is FQGTGA. After removal of 3 bases from V and 1 base from J, the junction contained 10 bases not matched to a gene. The CDR3 spans 17 residues. The full variable domain, in which reference TRBV7-3 and TRBJ2-3 provide the parts outside the CDR3, is GAGVSQTPSNKVTEKGKYVELRCDPISGHTALYWYRQSLGQGPEFLIYFQGTGAADDSGLPNDRFFAVRPEGSVSTLKIQRTERGDSAVYLCASSLQAWSGGTDTQYFGPGTRLTVL.